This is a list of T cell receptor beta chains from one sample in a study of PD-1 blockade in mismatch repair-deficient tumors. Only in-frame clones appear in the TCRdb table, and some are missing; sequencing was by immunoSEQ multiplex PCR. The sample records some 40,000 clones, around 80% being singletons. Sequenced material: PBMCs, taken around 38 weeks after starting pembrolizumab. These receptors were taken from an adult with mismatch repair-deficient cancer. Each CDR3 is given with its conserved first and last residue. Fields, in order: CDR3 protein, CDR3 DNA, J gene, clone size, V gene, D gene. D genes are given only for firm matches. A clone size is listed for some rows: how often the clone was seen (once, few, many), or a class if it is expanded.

cdr3_aa: CASSPQGPSATIYF; cdr3_nt: TGTGCCAGCAGTCCACAGGGGCCCTCTGCCACCATATATTTT; j_call: TRBJ1-3; clone_size: few; v_call: TRBV7-3; d_call: TRBD1
cdr3_aa: CASSLRAGLNGYTF; cdr3_nt: TGTGCCAGCAGTTTACGGGCAGGGCTCAATGGCTACACCTTC; j_call: TRBJ1-2; clone_size: .; v_call: TRBV27; d_call: .
cdr3_aa: CASIGEDYGYTF; cdr3_nt: TGTGCCAGCATAGGGGAGGACTATGGCTACACCTTC; j_call: TRBJ1-2; clone_size: .; v_call: TRBV2; d_call: .
cdr3_aa: CASSQFASVAESNQPQHF; cdr3_nt: TGCGCCAGCAGTCAATTCGCTTCAGTGGCGGAGAGCAATCAGCCCCAGCATTTT; j_call: TRBJ1-5; clone_size: .; v_call: TRBV23-1; d_call: .
cdr3_aa: CATLTGRTGELFF; cdr3_nt: TGTGCCACCTTGACCGGGAGAACCGGGGAGCTGTTTTTT; j_call: TRBJ2-2; clone_size: .; v_call: TRBV19; d_call: .
cdr3_aa: CASSPGYSRQETQYF; cdr3_nt: TGTGCCAGCAGCCCCGGTTACAGCCGACAAGAGACCCAGTACTTC; j_call: TRBJ2-5; clone_size: few; v_call: TRBV7-9; d_call: .
cdr3_aa: CASKGATIAGGLTDEQFF; cdr3_nt: TGTGCCAGTAAGGGGGCAACTATAGCGGGAGGGCTCACCGATGAGCAGTTCTTC; j_call: TRBJ2-1; clone_size: .; v_call: TRBV19; d_call: TRBD2
cdr3_aa: CASSDGLSEKLFF; cdr3_nt: TGTGCCAGCAGTGATGGCCTTTCTGAAAAACTGTTTTTT; j_call: TRBJ1-4; clone_size: .; v_call: TRBV2; d_call: .
cdr3_aa: CASSQGGRGNEQFF; cdr3_nt: TGTGCCAGCAGCCAGGGGGGAAGGGGGAATGAGCAGTTCTTC; j_call: TRBJ2-1; clone_size: .; v_call: TRBV5-4; d_call: .
cdr3_aa: CATSSPGQGASGELFF; cdr3_nt: TGTGCCACCAGCAGTCCGGGACAGGGGGCTTCAGGGGAGCTGTTTTTT; j_call: TRBJ2-2; clone_size: once; v_call: TRBV15; d_call: TRBD1
cdr3_aa: CSVGQEYGYTF; cdr3_nt: TGCAGCGTTGGACAGGAATATGGCTACACCTTC; j_call: TRBJ1-2; clone_size: .; v_call: TRBV29-1; d_call: .
cdr3_aa: CASSQVPRGGYTF; cdr3_nt: TGTGCCAGCAGCCAGGTCCCAAGGGGAGGCTACACCTTC; j_call: TRBJ1-2; clone_size: once; v_call: TRBV14; d_call: .
cdr3_aa: CASSPMVMLSSYEQYF; cdr3_nt: TGTGCCAGCTCCCCCATGGTGATGTTGAGCTCCTACGAGCAGTACTTC; j_call: TRBJ2-7; clone_size: .; v_call: TRBV18; d_call: .
cdr3_aa: CASTGTSGRAIYNEQFF; cdr3_nt: TGTGCCAGTACCGGGACTAGCGGGAGGGCCATCTACAATGAGCAGTTCTTC; j_call: TRBJ2-1; clone_size: .; v_call: TRBV28; d_call: TRBD2
cdr3_aa: CASTGGVDYEQYF; cdr3_nt: TGTGCCAGCACGGGGGGGGTGGACTACGAGCAGTACTTC; j_call: TRBJ2-7; clone_size: .; v_call: TRBV2; d_call: TRBD2
cdr3_aa: CASSQVITSGRATGELFF; cdr3_nt: TGCGCCAGCAGCCAAGTAATTACTAGCGGGAGGGCAACCGGGGAGCTGTTTTTT; j_call: TRBJ2-2; clone_size: .; v_call: TRBV4-1; d_call: TRBD2
cdr3_aa: CATTRNTGELFF; cdr3_nt: TGTGCCACCACTCGGAACACCGGGGAGCTGTTTTTT; j_call: TRBJ2-2; clone_size: .; v_call: TRBV6-5; d_call: .
cdr3_aa: CASSPPSVEAFF; cdr3_nt: TGTGCCAGCAGCCCCCCTTCGGTTGAAGCTTTCTTT; j_call: TRBJ1-1; clone_size: .; v_call: TRBV7-9; d_call: .
cdr3_aa: CASKGNGEQYF; cdr3_nt: TGTGCCAGCAAGGGGAATGGCGAGCAGTACTTC; j_call: TRBJ2-7; clone_size: .; v_call: TRBV28; d_call: .
cdr3_aa: CASSLRHLVSDEQFF; cdr3_nt: TGTGCCAGCAGCCTCCGCCATCTAGTGTCGGATGAGCAGTTCTTC; j_call: TRBJ2-1; clone_size: .; v_call: TRBV7-3; d_call: .
cdr3_aa: CAISSTGTGAFYEQYF; cdr3_nt: TGTGCCATCAGTTCTACCGGGACAGGGGCGTTCTACGAGCAGTACTTC; j_call: TRBJ2-7; clone_size: .; v_call: TRBV10-3; d_call: TRBD1
cdr3_aa: CASRYLGTANTEAFF; cdr3_nt: TGTGCCAGCAGGTACCTTGGGACAGCCAACACTGAAGCTTTCTTT; j_call: TRBJ1-1; clone_size: once; v_call: TRBV2; d_call: TRBD1
cdr3_aa: CASSTAGTGGYEQYF; cdr3_nt: TGCGCCAGCAGCACCGCCGGGACAGGGGGTTACGAGCAGTACTTC; j_call: TRBJ2-7; clone_size: .; v_call: TRBV4-1; d_call: TRBD1
cdr3_aa: CASSLDSVTGELFF; cdr3_nt: TGTGCCAGCAGCTTAGACAGTGTCACCGGGGAGCTGTTTTTT; j_call: TRBJ2-2; clone_size: .; v_call: TRBV7-6; d_call: .
cdr3_aa: CASSRGQGGISGNTIYF; cdr3_nt: TGTGCCAGCAGCCGGGGACAGGGAGGAATATCTGGAAACACCATATATTTT; j_call: TRBJ1-3; clone_size: .; v_call: TRBV9; d_call: TRBD1
cdr3_aa: CASSIRGRVSYNEQFF; cdr3_nt: TGTGCCAGCAGTATTAGAGGCAGGGTAAGCTACAATGAGCAGTTCTTC; j_call: TRBJ2-1; clone_size: .; v_call: TRBV7-2; d_call: .
cdr3_aa: CASSLTLRNTEAFF; cdr3_nt: TGTGCCAGCAGCCTAACCTTGAGGAACACTGAAGCTTTCTTT; j_call: TRBJ1-1; clone_size: .; v_call: TRBV28; d_call: .
cdr3_aa: CASSQTGSSQETQYF; cdr3_nt: TGTGCCAGCAGTCAAACAGGGAGCTCACAAGAGACCCAGTACTTC; j_call: TRBJ2-5; clone_size: .; v_call: TRBV28; d_call: .
cdr3_aa: CASSLGQGSSPLHF; cdr3_nt: TGCGCCAGCAGCTTGGGCCAGGGGAGTTCACCCCTCCACTTT; j_call: TRBJ1-6; clone_size: few; v_call: TRBV5-1; d_call: .
cdr3_aa: CATSRDLAGGGEQYF; cdr3_nt: TGTGCCACCAGCAGAGACCTAGCGGGAGGGGGCGAGCAGTACTTC; j_call: TRBJ2-7; clone_size: few; v_call: TRBV15; d_call: TRBD2
cdr3_aa: CASSLGAGEYNEQFF; cdr3_nt: TGTGCCAGCAGCTTAGGAGCGGGAGAGTACAATGAGCAGTTCTTC; j_call: TRBJ2-1; clone_size: .; v_call: TRBV7-8; d_call: TRBD2
cdr3_aa: CASTVTGDNQPQHF; cdr3_nt: TGTGCCAGCACCGTAACAGGGGACAATCAGCCCCAGCATTTT; j_call: TRBJ1-5; clone_size: .; v_call: TRBV28; d_call: TRBD1
cdr3_aa: CASSLTGQVFLRGAFF; cdr3_nt: TGTGCCAGCAGCTTAACGGGACAGGTCTTCCTAAGGGGGGCTTTCTTT; j_call: TRBJ1-1; clone_size: .; v_call: TRBV7-3; d_call: TRBD1
cdr3_aa: CATSRLAGTGKPEAFF; cdr3_nt: TGTGCCACCAGCAGGTTAGCCGGGACAGGGAAACCTGAAGCTTTCTTT; j_call: TRBJ1-1; clone_size: .; v_call: TRBV15; d_call: TRBD1